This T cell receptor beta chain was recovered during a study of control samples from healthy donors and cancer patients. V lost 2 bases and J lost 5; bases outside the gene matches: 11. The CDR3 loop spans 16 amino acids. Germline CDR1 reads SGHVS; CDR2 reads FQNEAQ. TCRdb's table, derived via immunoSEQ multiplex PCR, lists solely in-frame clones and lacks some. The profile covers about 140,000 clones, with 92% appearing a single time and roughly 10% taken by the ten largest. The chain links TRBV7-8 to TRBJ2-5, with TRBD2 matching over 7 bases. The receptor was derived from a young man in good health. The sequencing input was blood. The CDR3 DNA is TGTGCCAGCAGCTTAATGACGGGAGGTTTGAGTGAGACCCAGTACTTC. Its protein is CASSLMTGGLSETQYF.